These 19 T cell receptor beta chains came from one sample sequenced in a study of esophageal squamous cell carcinoma under preoperative chemotherapy. Time point of the sample: before preoperative PTX-NDP chemotherapy. Using its own MiXCR run on the PCR reads, TCRdb lists one record per CDR3 protein. The sample consists of approximately 15,000 distinct CDR3 sequences, over 55% of them appearing once. This specimen was acquired from a patient given preoperative chemotherapy. The receptors come from a human donor with esophageal squamous cell carcinoma. The donor label of this sample is uncertain.

The chain recombines TRBV6-1 with TRBJ2-1, with TRBD2 matching 8 bases. V shed 6 bases, J shed 0 bases, and the junction held 7 bases outside the gene matches. The germline gives CDR1 MNHNS, CDR2 SASEGT. There are 16 residues in the CDR3. CDR3 residues: CASRRGGASSYNEQFF. In DNA form, the CDR3 reads TGTGCCAGCAGACGGGGGGGGGCGAGCTCCTACAATGAGCAGTTCTTC.

Worth noting for this clonotype: Sequence at one end of the junction differs from germline and may be a read error. This sequence joins TRBV6-1 and TRBJ2-4; either TRBD1 or TRBD2 may supply D (5 bases each). Germline CDR1 is MNHNS and CDR2 is SASEGT. This CDR3 comprises 15 residues. CDR3 in amino acids: CASSPGLAGKNTQYF. The CDR3 region has the DNA TGTGCCAGCAGTCCGGGGCTGGCAGGAAAAAACACTCAGTACTTC.

As for this clonotype: Germline and junction disagree at one end, which may indicate a read error. This rearrangement joins TRBV6-4 to TRBJ2-5; a possible D gene is TRBD2 (6 bases). Germline values: CDR1 MRHNA, CDR2 SNTAGT. The CDR3 length is 17 residues. This CDR3 reads CASSEGLGGGNQETQYF. CDR3 coding DNA: TGTGCCAGCAGTGAGGGGCTCGGGGGAGGTAACCAAGAGACCCAGTACTTT.

This clonotype has a count of ten or more. This rearrangement joins TRBV6-5 to TRBJ2-3; D tentatively reads TRBD1 or TRBD2 (5 bases each). Germline CDR1 and CDR2: MNHEY and SVGAGI. V was cut by 3 bases and J by 0 bases, with 13 bases left in between. The CDR3 is 16 amino acids. The DNA for the CDR3 is TGTGCCAGCAGTTATGGGGGTAACCCTAGCACAGATACGCAGTATTTT. Its translation is CASSYGGNPSTDTQYF.

The J gene is TRBJ2-7, the V gene TRBV10-2, with D possibly TRBD1 on 6 matching bases. CDR1 and CDR2 (germline): WSHSY, SAAADI. The CDR3 covers 11 residues. The V end lost 8 bases, the J end lost 12 bases, and 17 bases lay between the germline ends. The CDR3 DNA sequence: TGCGCCAGCTCACAGGGACCACAACTGTACTTC. This encodes CASSQGPQLYF.

The chain is built from TRBV6-8 and TRBJ2-4; the D gene could be TRBD1 or TRBD2 (6 bases each). CDR1 is MNHGY and CDR2 is SAAAGT in the germline V gene. Trimming took 9 bases from V and 13 from J, leaving 28 bases between them. The CDR3 runs 15 residues. CDR3 DNA sequence: TGTGCCAGGAGTCGGTCCCGGGGGCGAAAAAACACGCAGTACTTC. This translates into CARSRSRGRKNTQYF.

The chain uses TRBV27 and TRBJ2-1; the D gene is possibly TRBD1 (6 bases). The J call is uncertain, as TRBJ2-7 better fits the DNA end. Germline values: CDR1 MNHEY, CDR2 SMNVEV (reference sequence). The CDR3 has 13 residues. This CDR3 is CASRRQDRYEQYF. In DNA, the CDR3 is TGTGCCAGCAGACGTCAAGACAGGTACGAGCAGTACTTC.

The chain employs TRBV6-5 and TRBJ2-1, with TRBD1 matching over 10 bases. Matching the DNA end better, TRBJ2-7 makes the J call doubtful. The CDR3 covers 15 residues. The germline V gene has CDR1 MNHEY and CDR2 SVGAGI. CDR3 nucleotide sequence: TGTGCCAGCAGTTACTCGACAGGGGGCCCCTACGAGCAGTACTTC. Protein product: CASSYSTGGPYEQYF.

V and J are TRBV12-3 or TRBV12-4 and TRBJ2-3; 7 bases align to TRBD1. CDR3 length: 13 residues. Germline trimming cut 9 bases from V and 11 bases from J; bases unmatched to any gene: 14. CDR3 DNA: TGTGCCAGGAGGGGTCAGAGCACAGGGGAGCAGTATTTT. This gives the protein CARRGQSTGEQYF.

This clonotype was seen at least ten times. The V call is TRBV5-1, the J call TRBJ2-1; D remains ambiguous. This CDR3 is 12 amino acids long. CDR1 is SGHRS and CDR2 is YFSETQ in the germline V gene. V shed 0 bases and J shed 12 bases, with 10 bases lying between them. The CDR3 region has the DNA TGCGCCAGCAGCTTGGAGGGCCAAGTGCAGTTCTTC. This codes for CASSLEGQVQFF. Looking up the rest from reference TRBV5-1 and TRBJ2-1 gives the full variable domain: KAGVTQTPRYLIKTRGQQVTLSCSPISGHRSVSWYQQTPGQGLQFLFEYFSETQRNKGNFPGRFSGRQFSNSRSEMNVSTLELGDSALYLCASSLEGQVQFFGPGTRLTVL.

This clonotype has only a few counts. The chain has TRBV6-1 and TRBJ2-3; TRBD2 might be the D (6 bases). Germline values: CDR1 MNHNS, CDR2 SASEGT. The CDR3 runs to 14 residues. V lost 3 bases and J 14 bases, leaving 21 bases between the germline ends. In DNA, the CDR3 is TGTGCCAGCAGTGAGGGTGCGGGGACCGATGAGCTGTATTTT. Residues: CASSEGAGTDELYF.

Concerning this clonotype: One end of the junction does not line up with germline, which may come from a read error. The chain uses TRBV6-1 and TRBJ2-2; 9 nucleotides align to TRBD1. This CDR3 has 14 amino acids. From germline, CDR1 is MNHNS and CDR2 SASEGT. The CDR3, as DNA: TGTGCCAGCAGTACCGGGACAGGGATTGGGGAGCAGTTTTTT. Its protein product is CASSTGTGIGEQFF.

As concerns this clonotype: A read error may produce the germline difference seen at one junction end. The CDR3 region is CASSDARLWAKDMQYF. CDR3 nucleotides: TGTGCCAGCAGTGACGCGCGGCTGTGGGCCAAAGACATGCAGTATTTC. This chain connects TRBV6-1 to TRBJ2-4; D is ambiguous. Germline loops: CDR1 MNHNS, CDR2 SASEGT. This CDR3 region has 16 residues.

As to this clonotype: A much larger clone differs from this one at a single base, so this may be a read error. The rearrangement joins TRBV6-1 to TRBJ2-1; 8 bases align to TRBD2. The CDR3 spans 12 residues. CDR1 MNHNS and CDR2 SASEGT come from the germline V gene. The DNA for the CDR3 is TGTGCCAGCGGCGAGCGGGGGCTGATAGAGTACTTC. The encoded protein is CASGERGLIEYF.

This clonotype has only one observation. The CDR3 loop reads CAGRGGRDQDIQYF. The DNA for the CDR3 is TGTGCGGGCAGGGGGGGCCGAGACCAAGACATTCAGTACTTC. The rearrangement joins TRBV6-1 to TRBJ2-1, with D perhaps being TRBD1 or TRBD2 (7 bases each). The assigned J gene may be wrong: the sequence end matches TRBJ2-4 better. The CDR3 is 14 residues long. Per germline, CDR1 MNHNS and CDR2 SASEGT.

Note on this clonotype: A read error may produce the germline difference seen at one junction end. The V and J genes are TRBV10-3 and TRBJ2-4, with a weak D call TRBD2 (8 bases). Germline assignment: CDR1 ENHRY and CDR2 SYGVKD. There are 15 residues in the CDR3. The CDR3 sequence: CGGGPGVGGEETQYF. For the CDR3, the DNA is TGTGGCGGGGGGCCTGGGGTAGGGGGCGAAGAGACCCAGTATTTC.

The chain links TRBV10-1 to TRBJ1-1; D is possibly TRBD1 (6 bases). Germline V gene sequence: CDR1 WNHNN, CDR2 SYGVQD (reference sequence). The CDR3 runs 15 residues. The germline V and J ends were trimmed by 11 bases and 1 base, with 20 bases remaining between them. This chain's CDR3 is CAGTGGGPRNTEAFF. CDR3 DNA: TGCGCCGGAACTGGGGGGGGCCCACGGAACACTGAAGCTTTCTTT.

The chain recombines TRBV6-1 with TRBJ2-2; D possibly corresponds to TRBD2 (6 bases). CDR3 length: 15 residues. Germline-derived CDR1 and CDR2 are MNHNS and SASEGT. Trimming cost V 6 bases and J 4 bases, with 15 bases left between them. The CDR3 protein is CASRTGEVGTGELFF. In DNA form, the CDR3 reads TGTGCCAGCAGAACCGGGGAGGTGGGCACCGGGGAGCTGTTTTTT.

This chain joins TRBV6-1 and TRBJ1-1; weak D call: TRBD1 (6 bases). Germline V gene sequence: CDR1 MNHNS, CDR2 SASEGT. Trimming pared 7 bases from V and 6 bases from J, leaving 15 bases between. CDR3 length equals 13 residues. This CDR3 reads CASTRGGGPEAFF. CDR3 DNA sequence: TGTGCCAGCACCCGCGGAGGGGGGCCTGAAGCTTTCTTT.